The 5 T cell receptor beta chains presented below share a single source sample, sequenced in a study of Ad26.COV2.S vaccination and SARS-CoV-2 variants. TCRdb keeps only in-frame clones here, not all; method: immunoSEQ multiplex PCR. The sample contains hundreds of thousands of clones, 90% of which appear only once. Stated treatment: 19 received Ad26.COV2.S at low or high dose, single or two shots; about 5 received placebo; per-sample allocation not given. Samples analyzed were those drawn on day 63 after the first vaccine or placebo injection. Material: peripheral blood, obtained in a trial of Ad26.COV2.S vaccine versus placebo. These receptors were taken from a person aged 18-65 years who received the Ad26.COV2.S COVID-19 vaccine or a placebo.

The chain combines TRBV29-1 with TRBJ1-2, with D perhaps TRBD1 (5 bases). Per the germline V gene, CDR1 is SQVTM and CDR2 is ANQGSEA. This CDR3 has 15 residues. V was shortened by 1 base and J by 4 bases, with 16 bases between the two germline ends. CDR3 DNA sequence: TGCAGCGTTGAAGGACAGTATGGTAATCTCTATGGCTACACCTTC. Translation: CSVEGQYGNLYGYTF.

The V gene is TRBV25-1, the J gene TRBJ2-4; no definite D call. The CDR3 has 13 amino acids. Germline V gives CDR1 MGHDK, CDR2 SYGVNS. The ends were cut back, 3 bases at V and 4 bases at J, with 7 bases in the middle. CDR3 nucleotide sequence: TGTGCCAGCAGTGAGGGCTCTAAAAACATTCAGTACTTC. This sequence encodes CASSEGSKNIQYF.

The V call is TRBV5-6, the J call TRBJ2-7, with 13 positions matching TRBD2. The CDR3 spans 15 residues. The trim removed 4 bases at V and 5 bases at J, leaving 6 bases unmatched. CDR1 is SGHDT and CDR2 is YYEEEE in the germline V gene. The DNA for the CDR3 is TGTGCCAGCAGCCCTCGGACTAGCGGGAGACACGAGCAGTACTTC. Protein: CASSPRTSGRHEQYF.

This clone showed up just once. Here the CDR3 reads CASSSDFRRSYEQYF. As DNA, the CDR3 is TGTGCCAGCAGTTCGGACTTTCGCCGATCCTACGAGCAGTACTTC. This chain links TRBV6-5 with TRBJ2-7; TRBD2 is a possible D gene (5 bases). CDR1 is MNHEY and CDR2 is SVGAGI in the germline V gene. The CDR3 extends over 15 amino acids. V was pared by 4 bases and J by 1 base, with 14 bases between.

The chain recombines TRBV18 with TRBJ1-4; 12 nucleotides align to TRBD1. Germline V lookup: CDR1 KGHSH, CDR2 LQKENI. This CDR3 is 15 amino acids long. V was pared by 3 bases and J by 8 bases, with 4 bases of the junction left unmatched. DNA for the CDR3: TGTGCCAGCTCACCTGACGGGACAGGGGGCGAAAAACTGTTTTTT. Translated: CASSPDGTGGEKLFF.